These 19 T cell receptor beta chains came from one sample sequenced in a study of blood T cells in healthy people across ages (dated by TCRdb to the mid-2010s). Library prep was done by 5' RACE. This sample was sequenced with an Illumina HiSeq 2500. A second roughly 7 to 12 cycle PCR used a sample-barcoded 5' primer and a J-beta primer mix. Using fastp at Q25 and MiXCR, TCRdb reprocessed the public reads and kept productive beta chains. Rows merge per CDR3 protein into single entries with the most common DNA and genes. This sample is represented by 650,000 to 800,000 distinct CDR3 sequences; 44% of them were singletons. About a fifth of the sample is in the top ten clones. The specimen was blood. These TCRs come from a man between 60 and 70 years old in good health.

The V call is TRBV6-1, the J call TRBJ2-5; TRBD1 agrees at 9 bases. Germline V gene data show CDR1 as MNHNS and CDR2 as SASEGT. With V trimmed by 0 bases and J by 11 bases, 19 bases remained unmatched. This CDR3 is built from 18 residues. CDR3 sequence: CASSEAHGGTGKGNEQYF. CDR3 bases: TGTGCCAGCAGTGAAGCGCACGGGGGGACAGGGAAGGGAAATGAGCAGTACTTC.

The V gene is TRBV12-3 or TRBV12-4, the J gene TRBJ2-2, with D unclear. The V end lost 7 bases, the J end lost 2 bases, and 17 bases lay between the germline ends. The CDR3 is made up of 16 amino acids. In DNA form, the CDR3 reads TGTGCCAGCATTAAGAACCGAGCGAAAAACACCGGGGAGCTGTTTTTT. It encodes CASIKNRAKNTGELFF.

V usage is TRBV6-6 and J usage is TRBJ2-7, with 9 nucleotides matching TRBD2. With 7 bases clipped from V and 3 bases from J, the junction kept 16 bases outside the gene matches. CDR1 is MNHNY, CDR2 SVGAGI, per germline (reference sequence). This CDR3 is 17 amino acids long. CDR3 sequence reads: CASTYRLAGPDLYEQYF. The CDR3 DNA reads as TGTGCCAGCACCTACAGGCTAGCGGGACCCGACCTCTACGAGCAGTACTTC.

The chain uses TRBV5-6 and TRBJ2-6, with TRBD2 as a possible D gene (5 bases). The CDR3 totals 17 residues. The V gene's germline CDR1 is SGHDT and CDR2 YYEEEE. V was clipped by 0 bases and J by 2 bases, with 12 bases between them. Here the CDR3 DNA reads TGTGCCAGCAGCTTGGTACTAGGACCGGCTGGGGCCAACGTCCTGACTTTC. Its translation: CASSLVLGPAGANVLTF. Combining the CDR3 with reference TRBV5-6 and TRBJ2-6 gives the whole variable domain DAGVTQSPTHLIKTRGQQVTLRCSPKSGHDTVSWYQQALGQGPQFIFQYYEEEERQRGNFPDRFSGHQFPNYSSELNVNALLLGDSALYLCASSLVLGPAGANVLTFGAGSRLTVL.

There are a few counts of this clonotype. The chain carries TRBV3-1 and TRBJ1-1; 7 nucleotides agree with TRBD1. The CDR3 totals 15 residues. V trimming: 1 base; J trimming: 5 bases; junction bases outside the gene matches: 7. Germline V gene sequence: CDR1 LGHDT, CDR2 YNNKEL (reference sequence). This CDR3 is CASSQGRQGGTEAFF. CDR3 DNA sequence: TGTGCCAGCAGCCAAGGGCGACAGGGTGGGACTGAAGCTTTCTTT.

CDR3 coding DNA: TGCAGTGCTAGAGGACTAGCGGTTAACTTCTACAATGAGCAGTTCTTC. This codes for CSARGLAVNFYNEQFF. This sequence joins TRBV20-1 and TRBJ2-1; 9 nucleotides line up with TRBD2. Germline V gene sequence: CDR1 DFQATT, CDR2 SNEGSKA (reference sequence). The length of the CDR3 is 16 residues. The ends lost 1 base at V and 3 bases at J; junction bases unmatched: 7.

J is TRBJ1-5 and V is TRBV4-1; D remains ambiguous. This CDR3 is 14 amino acids long. Trimming removed 3 bases at V and 4 bases at J, with 10 bases between. Germline values: CDR1 MGHRA, CDR2 YSYEKL. The DNA of the CDR3 is TGCGCCAGCAGCCAGGCCATGGGAAATCAGCCCCAGCATTTT. The encoded protein is CASSQAMGNQPQHF.

This clonotype occurred a few times. The CDR3: CASSQDTAGVRLSYEQYF. The CDR3 region has the DNA TGTGCCAGCAGCCAGGATACTGCGGGGGTACGATTGTCCTACGAGCAGTACTTC. The V and J genes are TRBV3-1 and TRBJ2-7, with 7 bases identical to TRBD2. Germline V gene sequence: CDR1 LGHDT, CDR2 YNNKEL (reference sequence). V shed 3 bases, J shed 1 base, and the junction held 15 bases outside the gene matches. The CDR3 is 18 amino acids.

The chain joins TRBV5-1 to TRBJ2-7; D might be TRBD1 (5 bases). In germline, CDR1 is SGHRS, CDR2 YFSETQ. The CDR3 consists of 12 residues. Trimming pared 7 bases from V and 7 bases from J, leaving 15 bases between. The CDR3 sequence is CASGQAQGEQYF. The CDR3, as DNA: TGCGCCAGCGGCCAGGCCCAGGGTGAGCAGTACTTC.

In this sample, this clonotype turned up a few times. CDR3 DNA sequence: TGTGCCAGCAGCTTACTCCACGGGGGAGGTTACGAGCAGTACTTC. It encodes CASSLLHGGGYEQYF. This chain connects TRBV11-2 to TRBJ2-7, with D perhaps TRBD2 (6 bases). The germline gives CDR1 SGHAT, CDR2 FQNNGV. The CDR3 length is 15 residues. The V end lost 2 bases, the J end lost 4 bases, and 15 bases lay between the germline ends.

This clonotype was counted between two and nine times. This chain links TRBV20-1 with TRBJ2-7; the match to TRBD1 covers 8 bases. Trimming took 5 bases from V and 1 from J; bases not matched to a gene: 4. Germline V CDR1 and CDR2: DFQATT, SNEGSKA (reference sequence). The CDR3 contains 13 residues. The CDR3 loop reads CSAPDRGSYEQYF. The CDR3 nucleotides read TGCAGTGCTCCCGACAGGGGTTCCTACGAGCAGTACTTC.

This clonotype was counted a single time. The chain combines TRBV29-1 with TRBJ2-2; no clear D gene. The CDR3 has 12 amino acids. Germline V gives CDR1 SQVTM, CDR2 ANQGSEA. Trimming took 4 bases from V and 7 from J, leaving 10 bases between them. In DNA, the CDR3 is TGCAGCGTTGTAGGGTCCAGCGGGGAGCTGTTTTTT. This translates into CSVVGSSGELFF.

This clonotype was seen only a few times. This chain joins TRBV20-1 and TRBJ1-5; D ambiguous. This CDR3 spans 14 amino acids. V dropped 1 base and J dropped 5 bases, with 12 bases sitting between them. Germline values: CDR1 DFQATT, CDR2 SNEGSKA (reference sequence). CDR3 sequence reads: CSARGEAGDQPQHF. The CDR3 bases are TGCAGTGCTAGAGGGGAGGCCGGGGATCAGCCCCAGCATTTT.

The chain combines TRBV14 with TRBJ1-6; no firm D call. There are 14 residues in the CDR3. Trimming stripped 4 bases from V and 10 bases from J, with 14 bases between. In germline, CDR1 is SGHDN, CDR2 FVKESK. CDR3 in amino acids: CASSLLLTGSPLHF. The CDR3 DNA follows: TGTGCCAGCAGCCTCTTACTTACTGGATCACCCCTCCACTTT.

This clonotype was counted only a few times. The chain is built from TRBV29-1 and TRBJ1-2, with unresolved D. The CDR3 extends over 11 amino acids. Germline V gene sequence: CDR1 SQVTM, CDR2 ANQGSEA. The V end lost 4 bases, the J end lost 6 bases, and 9 bases lay between the germline ends. This chain's CDR3 is CSVAIGNGYTF. CDR3 bases: TGCAGCGTTGCAATAGGGAATGGCTACACCTTC.

This chain joins TRBV12-3 or TRBV12-4 and TRBJ1-4; TRBD1 agrees at 9 bases. V lost 5 bases to trimming and J lost 6 bases; unmatched junction nucleotides: 7. The CDR3 has 15 residues. CDR3 sequence: CASSPTGTGYEKLFF. CDR3 DNA: TGTGCCAGCAGTCCAACCGGGACAGGGTATGAAAAACTGTTTTTT.

Points on this clonotype: This may be a read error: a much more frequent sequence differs by one nucleotide. V and J are TRBV12-3 or TRBV12-4 and TRBJ2-4; no reliable D call. Trimming pared 3 bases from V and 7 bases from J, leaving 10 bases between. The CDR3 contains 13 residues. The CDR3 sequence is CASSLGSRNIQYF. The CDR3 DNA reads as TGTGCCAGCAGTTTGGGCAGTCGGAACATTCAGTACTTC.

This clonotype was counted only a few times. This sequence joins TRBV11-2 and TRBJ2-5; weak D call: TRBD2 (6 bases). This CDR3 region has 15 residues. Trimming removed 1 base from V and 5 bases from J, with 14 bases in between. Per germline, CDR1 SGHAT and CDR2 FQNNGV. DNA for the CDR3: TGTGCCAGCAGCTTAGTTGGAGGGGCAGGGGAGACCCAGTACTTC. Its translation is CASSLVGGAGETQYF. Based on the CDR3 plus reference TRBV11-2 and TRBJ2-5, the full variable domain is EAGVAQSPRYKIIEKRQSVAFWCNPISGHATLYWYQQILGQGPKLLIQFQNNGVVDDSQLPKDRFSAERLKGVDSTLKIQPAKLEDSAVYLCASSLVGGAGETQYFGPGTRLLVL.

The table lists this clonotype with a few counts. The rearrangement uses TRBV6-2 or TRBV6-3 and TRBJ2-4, with a possible D match to TRBD2 (6 bases). Trimming took off 2 bases at V and 7 bases at J, with 12 bases between the two ends. This CDR3 comprises 14 residues. Germline V gives CDR1 MNHEY, CDR2 SVGEGT. Here the CDR3 reads CASSYGGSGNIQYF. The CDR3, as DNA: TGTGCCAGCAGTTACGGGGGGTCGGGGAACATTCAGTACTTC.